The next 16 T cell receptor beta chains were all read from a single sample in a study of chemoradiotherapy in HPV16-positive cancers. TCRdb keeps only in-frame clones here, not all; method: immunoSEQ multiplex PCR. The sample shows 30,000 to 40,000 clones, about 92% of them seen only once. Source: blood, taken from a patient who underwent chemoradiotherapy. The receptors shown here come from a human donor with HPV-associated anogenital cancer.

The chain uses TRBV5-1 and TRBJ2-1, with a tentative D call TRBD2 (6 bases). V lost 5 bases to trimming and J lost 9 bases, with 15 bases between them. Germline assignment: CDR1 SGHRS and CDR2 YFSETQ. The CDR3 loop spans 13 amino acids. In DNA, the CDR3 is TGCGCCAGCAGGTGGGACTTCACGGGTGAGCAGTTCTTC. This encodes CASRWDFTGEQFF.

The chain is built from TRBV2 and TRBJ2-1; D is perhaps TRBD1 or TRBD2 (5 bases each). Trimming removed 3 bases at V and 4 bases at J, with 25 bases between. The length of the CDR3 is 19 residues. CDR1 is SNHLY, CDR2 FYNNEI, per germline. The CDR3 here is CASSDFYRDLGPLYNEQFF. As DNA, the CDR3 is TGTGCCAGCAGTGACTTCTACCGGGACCTAGGACCCCTTTACAATGAGCAGTTCTTC.

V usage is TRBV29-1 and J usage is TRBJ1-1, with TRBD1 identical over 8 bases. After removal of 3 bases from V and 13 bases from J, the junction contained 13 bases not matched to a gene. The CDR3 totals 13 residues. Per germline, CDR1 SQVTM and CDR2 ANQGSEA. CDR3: CSVERGSVRGLFF. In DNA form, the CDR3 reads TGCAGCGTTGAGCGCGGCTCGGTCAGGGGGCTTTTCTTT.

CDR3 coding DNA: TGCGCCAGCAGCCCCGACAAGAACACTGAAGCTTTCTTT. This sequence encodes CASSPDKNTEAFF. The rearrangement uses TRBV5-1 and TRBJ1-1; D is unresolved. The CDR3 contains 13 residues. With 4 bases removed from V and 1 base from J, the gap between germline ends came to 8 bases. Germline V gene lookup returns CDR1 SGHRS and CDR2 YFSETQ.

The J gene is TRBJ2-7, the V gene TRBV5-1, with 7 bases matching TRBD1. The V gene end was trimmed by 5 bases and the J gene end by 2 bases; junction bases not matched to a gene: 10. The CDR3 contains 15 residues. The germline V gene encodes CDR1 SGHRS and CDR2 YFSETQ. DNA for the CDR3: TGCGCCAGCAGTCTTGGACCGGGACAGACCTACGAGCAGTACTTC. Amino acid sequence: CASSLGPGQTYEQYF. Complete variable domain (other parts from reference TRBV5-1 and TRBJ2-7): KAGVTQTPRYLIKTRGQQVTLSCSPISGHRSVSWYQQTPGQGLQFLFEYFSETQRNKGNFPGRFSGRQFSNSRSEMNVSTLELGDSALYLCASSLGPGQTYEQYFGPGTRLTVT.

CDR3 sequence: CASSPGTSGNEQFF. CDR3 in DNA: TGTGCCAGCTCTCCCGGGACGTCAGGGAATGAGCAGTTCTTC. The V gene is TRBV6-5, the J gene TRBJ2-1, with D perhaps being TRBD1 or TRBD2 (5 bases each). Germline assignment: CDR1 MNHEY and CDR2 SVGAGI. The V end lost 8 bases, the J end lost 7 bases, and 18 bases lay between the germline ends. The CDR3 has 14 amino acids.

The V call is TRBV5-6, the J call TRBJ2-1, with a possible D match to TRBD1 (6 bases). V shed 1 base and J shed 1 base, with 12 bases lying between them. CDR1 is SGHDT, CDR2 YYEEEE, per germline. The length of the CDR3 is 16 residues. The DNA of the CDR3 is TGTGCCAGCAGCTTGTTCCAGGGGCTATCCTACAATGAGCAGTTCTTC. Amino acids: CASSLFQGLSYNEQFF. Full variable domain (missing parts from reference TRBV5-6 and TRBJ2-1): DAGVTQSPTHLIKTRGQQVTLRCSPKSGHDTVSWYQQALGQGPQFIFQYYEEEERQRGNFPDRFSGHQFPNYSSELNVNALLLGDSALYLCASSLFQGLSYNEQFFGPGTRLTVL.

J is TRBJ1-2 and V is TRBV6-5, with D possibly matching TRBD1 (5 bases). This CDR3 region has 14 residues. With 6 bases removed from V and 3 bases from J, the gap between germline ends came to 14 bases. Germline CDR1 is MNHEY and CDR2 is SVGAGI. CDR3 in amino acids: CASRASGRYYGYTF. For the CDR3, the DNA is TGTGCCAGCAGGGCGTCGGGACGGTACTATGGCTACACCTTC.

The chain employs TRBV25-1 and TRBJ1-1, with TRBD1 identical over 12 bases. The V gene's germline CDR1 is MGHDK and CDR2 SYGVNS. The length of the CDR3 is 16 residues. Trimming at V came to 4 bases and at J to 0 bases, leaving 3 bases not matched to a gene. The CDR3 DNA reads TGTGCCAGCAGTGGGGACAGGGGGCGTTTGAACACTGAAGCTTTCTTT. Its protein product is CASSGDRGRLNTEAFF.

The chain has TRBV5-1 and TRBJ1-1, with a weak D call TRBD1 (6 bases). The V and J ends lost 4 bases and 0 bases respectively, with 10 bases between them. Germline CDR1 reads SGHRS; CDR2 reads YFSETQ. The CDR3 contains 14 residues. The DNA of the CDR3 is TGCGCCAGCAGCATAGGACAGATGAACACTGAAGCTTTCTTT. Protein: CASSIGQMNTEAFF. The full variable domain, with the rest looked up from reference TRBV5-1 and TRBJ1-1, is KAGVTQTPRYLIKTRGQQVTLSCSPISGHRSVSWYQQTPGQGLQFLFEYFSETQRNKGNFPGRFSGRQFSNSRSEMNVSTLELGDSALYLCASSIGQMNTEAFFGQGTRLTVV.

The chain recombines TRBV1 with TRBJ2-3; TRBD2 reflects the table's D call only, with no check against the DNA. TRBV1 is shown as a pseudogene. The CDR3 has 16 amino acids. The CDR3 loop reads CTSSQTLAGGTDTQYF. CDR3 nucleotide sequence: TGCACCAGCAGCCAAACACTAGCGGGGGGCACAGATACGCAGTATTTT.

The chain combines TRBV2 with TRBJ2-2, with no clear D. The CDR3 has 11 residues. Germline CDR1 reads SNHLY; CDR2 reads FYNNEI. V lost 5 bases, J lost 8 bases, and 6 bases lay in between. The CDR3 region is CASSPGGELFF. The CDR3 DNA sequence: TGTGCCAGCAGTCCAGGAGGGGAGCTGTTTTTT.

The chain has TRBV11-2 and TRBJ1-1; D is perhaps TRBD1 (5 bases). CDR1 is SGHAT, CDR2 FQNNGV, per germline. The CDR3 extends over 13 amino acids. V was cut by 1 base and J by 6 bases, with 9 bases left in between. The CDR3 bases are TGTGCCAGCAGCTTAGCCGGGACTGCTGAAGCTTTCTTT. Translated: CASSLAGTAEAFF.

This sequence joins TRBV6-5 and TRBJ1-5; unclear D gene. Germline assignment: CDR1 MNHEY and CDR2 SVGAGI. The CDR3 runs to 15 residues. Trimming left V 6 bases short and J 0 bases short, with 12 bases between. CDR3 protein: CASSPTANSNQPQHF. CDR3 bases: TGTGCCAGCAGCCCCACAGCGAATAGCAATCAGCCCCAGCATTTT.

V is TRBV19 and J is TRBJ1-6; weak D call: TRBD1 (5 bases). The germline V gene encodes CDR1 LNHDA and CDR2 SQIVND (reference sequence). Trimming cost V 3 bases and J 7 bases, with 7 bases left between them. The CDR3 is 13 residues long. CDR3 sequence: CASSIQGNSPLHF. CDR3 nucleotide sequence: TGTGCCAGTAGTATTCAGGGAAATTCACCCCTCCACTTT.

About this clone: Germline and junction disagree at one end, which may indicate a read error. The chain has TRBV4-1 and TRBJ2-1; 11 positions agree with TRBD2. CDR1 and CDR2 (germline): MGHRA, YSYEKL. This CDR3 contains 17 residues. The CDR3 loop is CASTQGLAGGYYNEQFF. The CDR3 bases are TGCGCCAGCACCCAAGGTCTAGCGGGGGGTTACTACAATGAGCAGTTCTTC.